The sequence of this TCR beta chain was determined in a study of blood T cell repertoires in COVID-19 (TCRdb year 2020). In terms of the full investigation: Collaborator samples came from the United States, Italy and Spain and covered acute and convalescent phases of COVID-19. The prospective study material was composed of cDNA or gDNA derived from T cells, B-cell-depleted T cells, or PBMCs. The dataset comprised deeply sampled blood TCRbeta repertoires from subjects exposed to, actively infected with, or recovered from COVID-19. The repertoires were made available in a free public database intended to serve as a resource for research on the immune response to SARS-CoV-2. The samples were drawn from the first 160 participants of the ongoing ImmuneRACE study and from 950 to 1,500 subjects provided by 6 global collaborators. Nearly every sample came with metadata listing a de-identified subject ID, COVID-19 status, age in years and sex. HLA class I and class II types, where available, came from metadata supplied by the sample provider rather than from assay-based typing.

In the germline V gene, CDR1 corresponds to SGHVS and CDR2 to FQNEAQ. V was cut back by 2 bases and J by 3 bases, leaving a gap of 19 bases between them. The CDR3, cysteine through phenylalanine, is 17 amino acids long. Kept here is only the CDR3 DNA, which spans 51 bases and is read in frame from base 1. Study-level results and caveats: Clinical and demographic metadata were provided uncurated, with the amount varying by source and participant.

In the prospective study, participants were roughly 18 to 90 years old, resided in 20 to 30 geographic areas of the United States, and were enrolled through a virtual design. To assign participants to cohorts, the prospective study relied on clinical history that participants themselves reported in a screening survey and a study questionnaire. For ImmuneRACE Cohort 3, a participant was defined as recovered based on two consecutive negative NP/OP PCR tests, clearance by a healthcare professional, or resolution of symptoms. In the prospective study, whole blood, serum and a nasopharyngeal or oropharyngeal swab were collected from each participant by mobile phlebotomists. Participants in the prospective study had the option to provide additional blood draws and questionnaires over an approximately two-month period. Blood samples from the prospective study were shipped frozen or at room temperature prior to DNA extraction.

TCRbeta CDR3 regions were amplified from genomic DNA by means of the immunoSEQ Assay, a bias-controlled multiplex PCR. Per the authors' processing: The number of nucleated cells in each sample was estimated from the amplification of reference gene primers within the assay. Sequence reads were collapsed and filtered to measure the absolute abundance of every unique TCRbeta CDR3 rearrangement. For each sample, productive Simpson clonality was calculated by taking the square root of Simpson's diversity index across productive rearrangements. The clones in this table, taken by TCRdb from immuneACCESS, are in-frame only. Not every clone is retained; where verified, under half of the shortfall comes from an unresolved V gene, and the cause of the rest is unknown. The D gene and trimming were derived from the DNA, and the V and J assignments and clone size from that table. Recorded for this sample are roughly 330,000 clones; over 80% of them occurred a single time. The ten largest clones represent about 4.7% of the sample.

Concerning this clone itself: Its recognized antigen is unknown. No base quality information exists; no much larger clone differs at one position.

The V and J segments used are TRBV7-8 and TRBJ1-2; TRBD1 is a weak D gene call, 6 bases matching. The sequence was obtained from a man younger than 40 who had recovered from COVID-19. Sequencing was carried out using PBMCs or T cells enriched from blood (not recorded which). The nucleotide sequence is TGTGCCAGCAGCTTACGTATCCCAACAGGGATTGACTATGGCTACACCTTC. It encodes CASSLRIPTGIDYGYTF.